One TCR beta chain is described in this entry. The record originates from a study of cytomegalovirus exposure and HLA in healthy donors. CDR1 is MNHNS, CDR2 SASEGT, per germline. The CDR3 sequence is 14 residues long. Germline trimming cut 8 bases from V and 2 bases from J; bases unmatched to any gene: 5. 13 Jbeta primers and 60 Vbeta primers were used for the PCR. Measured with immunoSEQ multiplex PCR; TCRdb has only the in-frame clones, and not every one. The table includes 95,000 to 100,000 clones, around four fifths detected once. The sequenced material came from PBMCs. This receptor was taken from a female donor in good health and CMV-seropositive. V gene TRBV6-1 combines with J gene TRBJ2-2; 7 bases fit TRBD2. CDR3 in amino acids: CASYRDYNTGELFF. The DNA for the CDR3 is TGTGCCAGCTACCGGGACTATAACACCGGGGAGCTGTTTTTT.